This record covers a single TCR beta chain. What it recognizes is unknown. Sorted-subset replicate PCRs used around 0.2 ug DNA, around 27,000 T cell genomes. Profiling relied on immunoSEQ multiplex PCR, and the TCRdb table lists in-frame clones only, not all of them. The repertoire has 1,500,000 or so clones, roughly 96% of them found once; the top ten carry approximately 1.2%. These data are taken from a study of shared clonotypes between healthy human individuals. General study points: A generally larger estimated richness was seen in naive subsets than in memory subsets. It was the non-shared clonotypes that had lower generation probabilities than clonotypes shared by all four donors.

Division of CD4+ cells produced a CD45RA+ naive subset and a CD45RA-negative memory subset. What was sequenced was naive CD4+ T cells sorted from blood. Subset reported: CD45RA+ positively selected. The TCR comes from a man between 25 and 39 years old in good health.

This CDR3 is CASSSTNRVSGANVLTF. For the CDR3, the DNA is TGCGCCAGCAGCTCCACTAACAGGGTCTCTGGGGCCAACGTCCTGACTTTC. The chain couples TRBV5-1 to TRBJ2-6, with TRBD1 as a possible D gene (6 bases). The V and J ends lost 3 bases and 0 bases respectively, with 13 bases between them. The CDR3 has 17 residues. From germline, CDR1 is SGHRS and CDR2 YFSETQ.